This entry is about one T cell receptor (beta chain). The antigen is unknown. These data belong to a study of shared clonotypes between healthy human individuals. General observations from the study: Limitation of the genetic and exposure-history diversity represented came from the few donors. Naive subsets generally had larger estimated richness than memory subsets. Sampling involved blood alone; tissue repertoires likely differ.

Researchers ran the assay at a deep level. Clones were sequenced by immunoSEQ multiplex PCR, and TCRdb holds only the in-frame ones, with some missing. The table shows 2 million or so clones, with around 96% occurring only once. V gave up 0 bases and J gave up 6 bases, with 12 bases separating them. Per the germline V gene, CDR1 is MNHEY and CDR2 is SMNVEV (reference sequence). The CDR3 extends over 14 amino acids. CD45RO-negative, CCR7-positively selected cells formed the naive CD8 fraction, excluding terminally differentiated effector memory CD45RA+ cells. V is TRBV27 and J is TRBJ2-7; D is unclear. Input material: naive CD8+ T cells sorted from blood. This clonotype was sampled from a man in his late teens or twenties in good health. The CDR3 DNA reads as TGTGCCAGCAGTTTATCGCGTACAGCGAGCGAGCAGTACTTC. Translation: CASSLSRTASEQYF.